This T cell receptor beta chain stems from a study of CD4 T cell repertoires in COVID-19. On the study more broadly: CFSE-low cells expanded roughly 10 days with IL-2, then restimulated with other coronavirus spikes.

Profiling relied on immunoSEQ multiplex PCR, and the TCRdb table lists in-frame clones only, not all of them. Of 20,000 or so clones listed, roughly 84% are singletons. General study points: Two or all three memory subsets shared several highly expanded SARS-CoV-2-reactive clonotypes. Between roughly 6 and 26% of SARS-CoV-2 clonotypes also appeared in SARS-CoV and/or HKU1 spike cultures.

Remarks on this clone: As yet, its antigen is unknown.

These memory T cells were uncultured and sequenced directly after ex vivo isolation. This CDR3 region has 17 residues. Germline CDR1 SGHDN, CDR2 FVKESK. V trimming: 4 bases; J trimming: 4 bases; junction bases outside the gene matches: 10. The sequencing here drew on central memory CD4+ T cells from blood, taken before the COVID-19 pandemic. The TCR originated in a human donor who had COVID-19. The V gene is TRBV14, the J gene TRBJ2-3; 11 bases agree with TRBD2. The CDR3 coding sequence is TGTGCCAGCAGCCGGGGACGCCTAGCGGGAGGAGCAGATACGCAGTATTTT. It is translated as CASSRGRLAGGADTQYF.